This T cell receptor beta chain is from a study of shared clonotypes between healthy human individuals. Study-level information: Three CD4 naive, three CD4 memory, two CD8 naive and one CD8 memory plate were used per donor.

There are 12 residues in the CDR3. V was pared by 4 bases and J by 6 bases, with 10 bases between. Looked up from germline, CDR1 is SGHRS and CDR2 is YFSETQ. Naivety among CD8 cells was defined by CD45RO negativity and positive CCR7 selection, thereby excluding terminally differentiated effector memory CD45RA+ cells. The repertoire was sequenced with immunoSEQ multiplex PCR; TCRdb's copy has only in-frame clones and lacks some. The sample has millions of clones, approximately 95% seen once. The sequence was obtained from a man aged 18-30 years in good health. The chain employs TRBV5-1 and TRBJ1-1, with TRBD1 as a possible D gene (5 bases). Sequenced sample: naive CD8+ T cells sorted from blood. The CDR3 DNA is TGCGCCAGCAGCGCGGGGGGACCTGAAGCTTTCTTT. It is translated as CASSAGGPEAFF. Full variable domain (rest looked up from reference TRBV5-1 and TRBJ1-1): KAGVTQTPRYLIKTRGQQVTLSCSPISGHRSVSWYQQTPGQGLQFLFEYFSETQRNKGNFPGRFSGRQFSNSRSEMNVSTLELGDSALYLCASSAGGPEAFFGQGTRLTVV.